This T cell receptor beta chain is from a study of T cell responses to AZD1222 COVID-19 vaccine. Study-wide results and caveats: When two AZD1222 doses had been given, Spike-specific TCR breadth and depth rose. Close to half of all spike-specific TCRs reportedly target regions of the variants that are unmutated.

Sequencing was performed with immunoSEQ multiplex PCR; in TCRdb, only in-frame clones are kept and a portion is missing. The table lists about 35,000 clones, under 90% of them singletons, with around 10% in the top ten. For this clone: Antigen: not known.

CDR1 and CDR2 from the germline V gene are GTSNPN and SVGIG (reference sequence). This CDR3 is 13 amino acids long. The V gene lost 2 bases and the J gene lost 7 bases, with 14 bases spanning the gap. The chain uses TRBV30 and TRBJ1-2; a weak D match, TRBD1 (6 bases). The source is an adult who received the AZD1222 COVID-19 vaccine. The source was peripheral blood, collected 28 days after the second AZD1222 dose. As DNA, the CDR3 is TGTGCCTGGAGTCTAAAGGGGGTCTCTGGCTACACCTTC. Amino acid sequence: CAWSLKGVSGYTF.